This T cell receptor (beta chain) appears in the sequencing data of a study of shared clonotypes between healthy human individuals. The study, taken as a whole, reports: Rarefaction demonstrated incomplete sorted-subset sequencing despite large depth.

Comment on this clone: Its cognate antigen is unknown.

Sequenced by immunoSEQ multiplex PCR; TCRdb stores in-frame clones only, minus some. The sample shows more than 550,000 clones, around 91% of them seen only once. This sequence was found in a man between 18 and 35 years old in good health. Some clones in this sample may be carry-over from other donors' samples. Sequences were obtained from memory CD8+ T cells from PBMCs. Subset reported: CD45RO+ cells pooled with CCR7-negative TemRA cells.

The CDR3 is CASSLEPGQGPYEQYF. The CDR3 coding sequence is TGTGCCAGCAGCCTCGAACCGGGACAGGGGCCCTACGAGCAGTACTTC. The rearrangement links TRBV6-6 to TRBJ2-7; 10 bases map to TRBD1. Trimming cost V 6 bases and J 2 bases; bases outside gene matches: 10. The length of the CDR3 is 16 residues. The germline gives CDR1 MNHNY, CDR2 SVGAGI (reference sequence).